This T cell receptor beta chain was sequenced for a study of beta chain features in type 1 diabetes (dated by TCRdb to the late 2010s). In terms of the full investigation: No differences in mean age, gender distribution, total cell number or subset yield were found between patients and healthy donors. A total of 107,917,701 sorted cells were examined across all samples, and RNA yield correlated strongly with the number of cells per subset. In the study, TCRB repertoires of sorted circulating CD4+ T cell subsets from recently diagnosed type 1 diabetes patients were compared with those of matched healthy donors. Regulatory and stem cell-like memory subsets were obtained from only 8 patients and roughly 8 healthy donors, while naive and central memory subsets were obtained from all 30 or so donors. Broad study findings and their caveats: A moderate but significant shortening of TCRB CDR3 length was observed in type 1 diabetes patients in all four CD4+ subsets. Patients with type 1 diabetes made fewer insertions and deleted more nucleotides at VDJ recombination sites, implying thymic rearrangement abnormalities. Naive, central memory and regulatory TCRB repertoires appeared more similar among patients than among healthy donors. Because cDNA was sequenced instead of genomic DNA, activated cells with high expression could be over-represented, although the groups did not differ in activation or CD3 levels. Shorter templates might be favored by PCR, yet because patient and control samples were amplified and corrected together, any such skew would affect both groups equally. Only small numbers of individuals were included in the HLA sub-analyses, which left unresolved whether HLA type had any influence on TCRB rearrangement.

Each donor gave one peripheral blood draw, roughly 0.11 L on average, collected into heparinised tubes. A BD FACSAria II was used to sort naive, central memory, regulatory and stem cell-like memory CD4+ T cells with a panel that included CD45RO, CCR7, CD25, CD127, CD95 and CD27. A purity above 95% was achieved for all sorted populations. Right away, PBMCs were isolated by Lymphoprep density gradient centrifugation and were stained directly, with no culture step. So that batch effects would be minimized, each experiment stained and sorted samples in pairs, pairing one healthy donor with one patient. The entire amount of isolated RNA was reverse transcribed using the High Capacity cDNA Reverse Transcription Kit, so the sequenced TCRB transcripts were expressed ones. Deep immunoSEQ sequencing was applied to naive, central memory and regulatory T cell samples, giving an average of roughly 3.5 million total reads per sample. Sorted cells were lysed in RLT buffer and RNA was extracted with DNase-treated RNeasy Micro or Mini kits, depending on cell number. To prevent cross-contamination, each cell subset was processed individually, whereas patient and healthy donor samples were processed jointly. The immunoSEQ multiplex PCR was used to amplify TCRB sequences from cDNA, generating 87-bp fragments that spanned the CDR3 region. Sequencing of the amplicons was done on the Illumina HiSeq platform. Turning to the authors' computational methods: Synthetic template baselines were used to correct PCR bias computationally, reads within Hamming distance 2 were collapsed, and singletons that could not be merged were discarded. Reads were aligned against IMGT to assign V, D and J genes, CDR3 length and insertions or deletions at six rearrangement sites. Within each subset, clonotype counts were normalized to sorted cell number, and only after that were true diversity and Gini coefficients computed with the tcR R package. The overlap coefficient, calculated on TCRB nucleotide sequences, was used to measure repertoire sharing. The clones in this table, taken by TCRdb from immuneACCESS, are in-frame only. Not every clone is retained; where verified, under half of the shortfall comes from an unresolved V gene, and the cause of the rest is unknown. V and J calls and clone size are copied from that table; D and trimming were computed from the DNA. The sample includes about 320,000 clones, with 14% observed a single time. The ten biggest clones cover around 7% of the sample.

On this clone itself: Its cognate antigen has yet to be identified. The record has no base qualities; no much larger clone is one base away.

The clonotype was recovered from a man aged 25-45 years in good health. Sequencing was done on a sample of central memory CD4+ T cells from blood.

For the CDR3, the sequence is CASSLEGSGANVLTF. The nucleotides are TGTGCCAGCAGCTTGGAAGGGTCCGGGGCCAACGTCCTGACTTTC. The chain couples TRBV5-8 to TRBJ2-6; a confident D gene designation cannot be given. V is shortened by 0 bases, J by 4 bases, and the region joining them spans 8 bases. CDR1 and CDR2 are read off the germline V gene as SGHTS and YDEGEE. Including the terminal cysteine and phenylalanine, the CDR3 comprises 15 residues. Just the 45-base CDR3 DNA is kept, in frame starting at base 1. Reference TRBV5-8 and TRBJ2-6 genes cover what lies past the CDR3, so the full variable domain is EAGVTQSPTHLIKTRGQQATLRCSPISGHTSVYWYQQALGLGLQFLLWYDEGEERNRGNFPPRFSGRQFPNYSSELNVNALELEDSALYLCASSLEGSGANVLTFGAGSRLTVL.